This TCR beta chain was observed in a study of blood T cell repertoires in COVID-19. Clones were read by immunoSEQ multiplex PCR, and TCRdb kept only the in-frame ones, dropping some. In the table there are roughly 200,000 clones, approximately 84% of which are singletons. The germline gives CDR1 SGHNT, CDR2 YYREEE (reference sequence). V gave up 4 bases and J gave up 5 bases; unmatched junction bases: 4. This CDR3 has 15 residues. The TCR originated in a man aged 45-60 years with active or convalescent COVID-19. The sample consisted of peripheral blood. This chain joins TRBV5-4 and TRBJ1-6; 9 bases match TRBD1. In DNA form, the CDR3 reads TGTGCCAGCAGCGGCAGACAGGGGGATAATTCACCCCTCCACTTT. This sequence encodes CASSGRQGDNSPLHF.